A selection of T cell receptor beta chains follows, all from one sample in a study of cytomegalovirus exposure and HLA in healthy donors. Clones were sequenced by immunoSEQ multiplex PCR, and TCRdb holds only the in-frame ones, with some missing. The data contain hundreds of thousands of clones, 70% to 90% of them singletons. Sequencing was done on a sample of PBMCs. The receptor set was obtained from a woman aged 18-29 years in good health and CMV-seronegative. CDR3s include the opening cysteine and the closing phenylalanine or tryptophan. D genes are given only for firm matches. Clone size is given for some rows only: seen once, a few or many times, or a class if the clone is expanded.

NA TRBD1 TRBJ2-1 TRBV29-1 TGCAGCGTTACCCCGGGACAGTCTTACAATGAGCAGTTCTTC CSVTPGQSYNEQFF
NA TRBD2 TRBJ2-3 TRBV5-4 TGTGCCAGCAGCTCATTAGCGGGAATGCCAGATACGCAGTATTTT CASSSLAGMPDTQYF
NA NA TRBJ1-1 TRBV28 TGTGCCAGCAGCCTACAGGGAAGGGGCTCTGAAGCTTTCTTT CASSLQGRGSEAFF
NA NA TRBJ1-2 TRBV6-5 TGTGCCAGCAGTCCCAGGGGAAACTATGGCTACACCTTC CASSPRGNYGYTF
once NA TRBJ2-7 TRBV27 TGTGCCAGCAGTTTATCGGGAGGCGAGCAGTACTTC CASSLSGGEQYF
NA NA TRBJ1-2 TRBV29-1 TGCAGCGTCACCGAGACTAACTATGGCTACACCTTC CSVTETNYGYTF
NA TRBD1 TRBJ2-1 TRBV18 TGTGCCAGCAAGGGACAGGGTAAAGATGAGCAGTTCTTC CASKGQGKDEQFF
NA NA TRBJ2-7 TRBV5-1 TGCGCCAGCAGACATTACCCCGGGCAGGACTCCTACGAGCAGTACTTC CASRHYPGQDSYEQYF
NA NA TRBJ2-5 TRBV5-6 TGTGCCAGCAGCTTGCTGGACCTGGCGTATGAGACCCAGTACTTC CASSLLDLAYETQYF
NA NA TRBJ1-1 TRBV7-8 TGTGCCAGCAGAGAACGTAGGACGATGAACACTGAAGCTTTCTTT CASRERRTMNTEAFF
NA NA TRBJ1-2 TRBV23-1 TGCGCCAGCAGTCAATCGTTCCTTCGGTTCCTAACTAACTATGGCTACACCTTC CASSQSFLRFLTNYGYTF